Below, one T cell receptor beta chain is given with its context. The germline gives CDR1 MNHEY, CDR2 SVGEGT. Trimming left V 0 bases short and J 9 bases short, with 6 bases between. This CDR3 is 12 amino acids long. In the authors' workflow: It was from reference gene primer amplification that nucleated cell counts were estimated. Sequencing used immunoSEQ multiplex PCR; TCRdb keeps in-frame clones, though not all of them. V, J and clone size were drawn from that table, and D and trimming were deduced from the DNA. The sample contains about 310,000 clones, over 75% of which appear only once. This sample is drawn from a study of blood T cell repertoires in COVID-19.

The sample comprised peripheral blood. The origin of this receptor is a woman aged 45-59 years who had recovered from COVID-19. The chain combines TRBV6-2 or TRBV6-3 with TRBJ1-5, with D unclear. The CDR3 spells CASSYSRRPQHF. The CDR3 DNA sequence: TGTGCCAGCAGTTACTCGCGTAGGCCCCAGCATTTT.